This entry describes one T cell receptor beta chain. Looked up from germline, CDR1 is LNHDA and CDR2 is SQIVND (reference sequence). Trimming took 7 bases from V and 3 from J, leaving 16 bases between them. The length of the CDR3 is 15 residues. PCR was performed using 60 Vbeta and 13 Jbeta primers. The data were produced by immunoSEQ multiplex PCR, yet TCRdb's version contains in-frame clones alone and is incomplete. In the table there are 180,000 or so clones, 70% to 85% of which are singletons. This sample stems from a study of cytomegalovirus exposure and HLA in healthy donors. The clonotype originates from a man aged 18 to 30 in good health and CMV-seronegative. The V gene is TRBV19, the J gene TRBJ1-5; perhaps TRBD1 as D (6 bases). Specimen: PBMCs. CDR3 region: CASKGGANPNQPQHF. In DNA, the CDR3 is TGTGCCAGTAAAGGGGGGGCGAACCCCAATCAGCCCCAGCATTTT. The full variable domain, completed using reference TRBV19 and TRBJ1-5, is DGGITQSPKYLFRKEGQNVTLSCEQNLNHDAMYWYRQDPGQGLRLIYYSQIVNDFQKGDIAEGYSVSREKKESFPLTVTSAQKNPTAFYLCASKGGANPNQPQHFGDGTRLSIL.